Shown below are 24 T cell receptor beta chains from a single sample sequenced in a study of T-cell memory formation after mild COVID-19. MiXCR was run by TCRdb on the 5' RACE reads, yielding one entry per CDR3 protein. The top ten clones hold roughly 8.9% of a sample with fewer than 450,000 distinct CDR3 sequences, 24% of them seen once. Sequencing input: PBMCs or a T cell subset sorted from them (not recorded which). These receptors came from an adult woman who had mild COVID-19 (a few samples of this study predate the infection). Cell type and time point are not known.

This clonotype was picked up a small number of times. CDR3 DNA sequence: TGTGCCAGCAGCTTCGGACAGGGAGGCCCGTCTGCGGCCGGCTCTGGAAACACCATATATTTT. Translation gives CASSFGQGGPSAAGSGNTIYF. The rearrangement uses TRBV7-6 and TRBJ1-3; 8 bases align to TRBD1. Germline V gives CDR1 SGHVS, CDR2 FNYEAQ. The CDR3 is made up of 21 amino acids. Unmatched junction bases numbered 19, after V lost 3 bases and J lost 0 bases. Filled out from reference TRBV7-6 and TRBJ1-3, the complete variable domain reads GAGVSQSPRYKVTKRGQDVALRCDPISGHVSLYWYRQALGQGPEFLTYFNYEAQQDKSGLPNDRFSAERPEGSISTLTIQRTEQRDSAMYRCASSFGQGGPSAAGSGNTIYFGEGSWLTVV.

This clonotype was counted between two and nine times. The chain links TRBV7-6 to TRBJ2-3; D is perhaps TRBD1 or TRBD2 (5 bases each). The CDR3 consists of 12 residues. V lost 5 bases, J lost 14 bases, and 17 bases lay in between. CDR1 is SGHVS and CDR2 is FNYEAQ in the germline V gene. The CDR3 nucleotides read TGTGCCAGCAGCCCTAGGGACGGACGCCCGTATTTT. Protein: CASSPRDGRPYF.

This clonotype was found a few times. In nucleotides, the CDR3 is TGCGCCAGCAGCTTAATGGCCCGGGACTTGCTCTCCTACAATGAGCAGTTCTTC. Amino acid sequence: CASSLMARDLLSYNEQFF. V and J are TRBV5-1 and TRBJ2-1; possibly TRBD2 for D (6 bases). Germline V gene sequence: CDR1 SGHRS, CDR2 YFSETQ. V was shortened by 2 bases and J by 0 bases, with 18 bases between the two germline ends. This CDR3 has 18 amino acids.

The sample holds a few counts of this clonotype. The chain couples TRBV11-2 to TRBJ1-1, with D unresolved. Germline V gene sequence: CDR1 SGHAT, CDR2 FQNNGV. The CDR3 has 16 amino acids. The ends were cut back, 2 bases at V and 0 bases at J, with 13 bases in the middle. The CDR3 loop is CASSLRSFVVNTEAFF. The CDR3 DNA is TGTGCCAGCAGCTTACGAAGTTTTGTGGTGAACACTGAAGCTTTCTTT.

The J gene is TRBJ2-7, the V gene TRBV24-1; tentatively, D is TRBD1 (5 bases). With 3 bases removed from V and 0 bases from J, the gap between germline ends came to 11 bases. This CDR3 has 15 residues. The germline V gene encodes CDR1 KGHDR and CDR2 SFDVKD. This CDR3 is CATSDVDKGSYEQYF. In DNA form, the CDR3 reads TGTGCCACCAGTGATGTGGACAAAGGCTCCTACGAGCAGTACTTC.

The chain couples TRBV20-1 to TRBJ2-7, with D perhaps TRBD1 (6 bases). The germline gives CDR1 DFQATT, CDR2 SNEGSKA (reference sequence). CDR3 length: 12 residues. The CDR3: CRAKRTDNEQYF. In DNA, the CDR3 is TGCAGGGCCAAAAGGACAGACAACGAGCAGTACTTC.

This chain joins TRBV6-2 or TRBV6-3 and TRBJ2-7; D call uncertain. The germline V gene has CDR1 MNHEY and CDR2 SVGEGT. CDR3 length equals 15 residues. Trimming shortened V by 2 bases and J by 4 bases, and 15 bases separated the two germline ends. The CDR3 spells CASSYVRPGFYEQYF. The CDR3 bases are TGTGCCAGCAGTTACGTCCGACCCGGATTTTACGAGCAGTACTTC.

V gene TRBV19 combines with J gene TRBJ1-1; D gene uncertain. The V and J ends lost 0 bases and 2 bases respectively, with 7 bases between them. This CDR3 has 14 amino acids. Germline V CDR1 and CDR2: LNHDA, SQIVND (reference sequence). In nucleotides, the CDR3 is TGTGCCAGTAGTATAGAGAGAGTAAACACTGAAGCTTTCTTT. Translation: CASSIERVNTEAFF.

The V call is TRBV12-3 or TRBV12-4, the J call TRBJ1-3; D unresolved. CDR3 length: 15 residues. Trimming left V 4 bases short and J 5 bases short, with 15 bases between. Here the CDR3 reads CASSSGSIRRNTIYF. DNA for the CDR3: TGTGCCAGCAGTTCCGGGAGTATTCGGCGAAACACCATATATTTT.

The genes are TRBV18 and TRBJ2-7, with TRBD2 matching 10 bases. The CDR3 runs 17 residues. Germline V CDR1 and CDR2: KGHSH, LQKENI. V shed 0 bases and J 1 base; nucleotides not matched to a gene: 6. This CDR3 reads CASSPPGVAGGSYEQYF. CDR3 DNA sequence: TGTGCCAGCTCACCACCCGGAGTAGCGGGGGGTTCCTACGAGCAGTACTTC.

The rearrangement joins TRBV15 to TRBJ2-6; D gene unclear. The CDR3 is 17 residues long. Trimming took 3 bases from V and 0 from J, leaving 12 bases between them. Germline-derived CDR1 and CDR2 are LNHNV and YYDKDF (reference sequence). In DNA form, the CDR3 reads TGTGCCACCAGCAGTTACTACCCGCCCTCTGGGGCCAACGTCCTGACTTTC. This translates into CATSSYYPPSGANVLTF.

The chain recombines TRBV27 with TRBJ1-3; D may be TRBD1 (5 bases). The CDR3 is 17 amino acids. CDR1 MNHEY and CDR2 SMNVEV come from the germline V gene (reference sequence). V was clipped by 5 bases and J by 0 bases, with 17 bases between them. Here the CDR3 reads CASSLVKPGHSGNTIYF. The CDR3 region has the DNA TGTGCCAGCAGTCTAGTCAAACCGGGGCACTCTGGAAACACCATATATTTT.

J is TRBJ1-4 and V is TRBV5-1; perhaps TRBD1 as D (6 bases). The CDR3 is 14 amino acids. Trimming left V 4 bases short and J 3 bases short, with 10 bases between. CDR1 and CDR2 (germline): SGHRS, YFSETQ. This chain's CDR3 is CASSGDRPNEKLFF. CDR3 coding DNA: TGCGCCAGCAGCGGAGACAGGCCTAATGAAAAACTGTTTTTT.

Ten or more counts support this clonotype. The V call is TRBV7-8, the J call TRBJ2-2; 10 bases match TRBD1. The CDR3 length is 16 residues. V was clipped by 1 base and J by 5 bases; unmatched bases: 4. Per the germline V gene, CDR1 is SGHVS and CDR2 is FQNEAQ. CDR3 in DNA: TGTGCCAGCAGCTTAGGGGGACAGGGGTTTACCGGGGAGCTGTTTTTT. It codes for CASSLGGQGFTGELFF.

The chain links TRBV20-1 to TRBJ1-2; the D is unclear. This CDR3 has 14 amino acids. The V gene's germline CDR1 is DFQATT and CDR2 SNEGSKA (reference sequence). The V gene lost 1 base and the J gene lost 5 bases, with 14 bases spanning the gap. The CDR3 region is CSARVPAQPYGYTF. The CDR3 region has the DNA TGCAGTGCTAGAGTGCCGGCGCAACCTTATGGCTACACCTTC.

This rearrangement joins TRBV12-3 or TRBV12-4 to TRBJ2-2; no definite D call. The V end lost 3 bases, the J end lost 5 bases, and 13 bases lay between the germline ends. The CDR3 consists of 15 residues. CDR3 coding DNA: TGTGCCAGCAGTTTCGGTATCGCGAGTACCGGGGAGCTGTTTTTT. Translating gives CASSFGIASTGELFF.

V and J are TRBV20-1 and TRBJ2-3, with a possible D match to TRBD2 (6 bases). The CDR3 is 16 residues long. Germline CDR1 DFQATT, CDR2 SNEGSKA (reference sequence). Trimming removed 3 bases at V and 0 bases at J, with 16 bases between. This chain's CDR3 is CSASRSSGTSTDTQYF. CDR3 bases: TGCAGTGCTAGCCGTAGTAGCGGAACTAGCACAGATACGCAGTATTTT.

The rearrangement uses TRBV7-8 and TRBJ1-1; no reliable D call. Germline V gene sequence: CDR1 SGHVS, CDR2 FQNEAQ. Between the trimmed V and J ends, which lost 8 bases and 0 bases, there was a span of 13 bases. The CDR3 covers 14 residues. CDR3 sequence: CASVPTGMNTEAFF. The DNA for the CDR3 is TGTGCCAGCGTACCGACGGGGATGAACACTGAAGCTTTCTTT. Using reference TRBV7-8 and TRBJ1-1 for the parts outside the CDR3, the full variable domain is GAGVSQSPRYKVAKRGQDVALRCDPISGHVSLFWYQQALGQGPEFLTYFQNEAQLDKSGLPSDRFFAERPEGSVSTLKIQRTQQEDSAVYLCASVPTGMNTEAFFGQGTRLTVV.

This chain uses TRBV21-1 with TRBJ1-2; the D call of TRBD1 is as the table states it, not checked on the DNA. TRBV21-1 counts as a pseudogene. The CDR3 sequence is 14 residues long. The CDR3 nucleotides read TGTGCCAGCAGCAACCGGGACAGGGGACTTGGCTACACCTTC. Translating gives CASSNRDRGLGYTF.

A few counts support this clonotype. J is TRBJ2-3 and V is TRBV5-4, with D unclear. Trimming stripped 1 base from V and 2 bases from J, with 11 bases between. From germline, CDR1 is SGHNT and CDR2 YYREEE (reference sequence). The CDR3 loop spans 15 amino acids. The CDR3 DNA is TGTGCCAGCAGCTTGAATAGAGGCTCCACAGATACGCAGTATTTT. This gives the protein CASSLNRGSTDTQYF.

The chain couples TRBV5-1 to TRBJ2-1; TRBD2 agrees at 10 bases. CDR1 is SGHRS, CDR2 YFSETQ, per germline. The V gene end was trimmed by 0 bases and the J gene end by 7 bases; junction bases not matched to a gene: 10. The CDR3 has 17 amino acids. The CDR3 DNA follows: TGCGCCAGCAGCTTGGCCGGAGCGGGGGGGCTTCGGAATGAGCAGTTCTTC. This sequence encodes CASSLAGAGGLRNEQFF.

The V and J genes are TRBV20-1 and TRBJ2-3; tentatively, D is TRBD2 (6 bases). The CDR3 length is 16 residues. Trimming took off 1 base at V and 5 bases at J, with 19 bases between the two ends. Germline loops: CDR1 DFQATT, CDR2 SNEGSKA (reference sequence). The CDR3 reads CSARAEGRSQGDTQYF. The CDR3 nucleotides read TGCAGTGCTAGAGCGGAGGGCAGGTCCCAGGGAGATACGCAGTATTTT.

The gene calls are TRBV9 and TRBJ2-2; D might be TRBD1 (6 bases). Germline CDR1 and CDR2: SGDLS and YYNGEE. V shed 0 bases and J shed 6 bases, with 12 bases lying between them. The CDR3 sequence is 15 residues long. The CDR3: CASSVEGELPGELFF. The CDR3 nucleotides are TGTGCCAGCAGCGTAGAGGGGGAGCTCCCCGGGGAGCTGTTTTTT.

The chain combines TRBV9 with TRBJ1-1; TRBD1 is a possible D gene (5 bases). The CDR3 totals 14 residues. The germline gives CDR1 SGDLS, CDR2 YYNGEE. The V and J ends lost 6 bases and 1 base respectively, with 13 bases between them. CDR3 DNA: TGTGCCAGCAACCTGGGACTGCCGAACACTGAAGCTTTCTTT. It yields the protein CASNLGLPNTEAFF.